This T cell receptor (beta chain) was captured in a study of T cell responses to AZD1222 COVID-19 vaccine. Broader study findings: Baseline seropositivity characterized only a handful of AZD1222 recipients. Donors were mostly white British, more females; clonal diversity possibly underestimated.

Measured with immunoSEQ multiplex PCR; TCRdb has only the in-frame clones, and not every one. The repertoire holds more than 110,000 clones, roughly 90% seen once, with 4% to 5.5% in the top ten. V lost 2 bases and J lost 0; bases outside the gene matches: 14. Germline V gene data show CDR1 as KGHSH and CDR2 as LQKENI. The CDR3 totals 20 residues. A word on this clone: No antigen is known for it.

This chain links TRBV18 with TRBJ2-1; 9 bases agree with TRBD1. The TCR was taken from an adult in good health. The starting material was peripheral blood, obtained on day 0 of AZD1222 vaccination. The CDR3 is CASSPFEEQGASISYNEQFF. Here the CDR3 DNA reads TGTGCCAGCTCACCATTTGAAGAACAGGGGGCTTCTATCTCCTACAATGAGCAGTTCTTC.